Listed below are T cell receptor beta chains from one sample, sequenced in a study of Ad26.COV2.S vaccination and SARS-CoV-2 variants. TCRdb's copy holds only in-frame clones and misses some; the assay was immunoSEQ multiplex PCR. The sample has about 420,000 clones; around 89% are singletons. The source material was peripheral blood, sampled in a trial of Ad26.COV2.S vaccine versus placebo. The receptor set was obtained from a person between 18 and 65 years old who received the Ad26.COV2.S COVID-19 vaccine or a placebo. Each CDR3 is given with its conserved first and last residue. D genes are given only for firm matches. Clone sizes are given selectively: once, few, many, or a class where the clone is expanded.

clone_size,v_call,d_call,j_call,cdr3_aa,cdr3_nt
.,TRBV19,TRBD1,TRBJ2-7,CASSSLPGQGYEQYF,TGTGCCAGTAGTTCTCTACCGGGACAGGGATACGAGCAGTACTTC
.,TRBV7-8,TRBD1,TRBJ1-5,CASSRTGTANQPQHF,TGTGCCAGCAGCCGTACCGGGACAGCTAATCAGCCCCAGCATTTT
.,TRBV24-1,.,TRBJ1-6,CATSDLNRLHF,TGTGCCACCAGTGATTTGAACAGACTCCACTTT
.,TRBV28,TRBD1,TRBJ1-1,CASSGTGTVNTEAFF,TGTGCCAGCAGTGGGACAGGGACCGTGAACACTGAAGCTTTCTTT
.,TRBV10-3,TRBD2,TRBJ2-7,CAISEFLSGGAYEQYF,TGTGCCATCAGTGAGTTTTTAAGCGGGGGAGCTTACGAGCAGTACTTC
.,TRBV11-2,TRBD2,TRBJ2-3,CASSSERGGQYF,TGTGCCAGCAGCTCCGAGCGGGGGGGCCAGTATTTT
.,TRBV6-1,TRBD2,TRBJ2-7,CASSEGLAGSYEQYF,TGTGCCAGCAGTGAAGGACTAGCGGGCTCCTACGAGCAGTACTTC
.,TRBV6-6,.,TRBJ2-6,CASSRGGYGSNSSPGANVLTF,TGTGCCAGCAGCCGAGGGGGATATGGGAGCAACTCGAGTCCTGGGGCCAACGTCCTGACTTTC
.,TRBV29-1,TRBD1,TRBJ2-3,CSVMGQTLTDTQYF,TGCAGCGTTATGGGACAGACCCTCACAGATACGCAGTATTTT
.,TRBV5-1,TRBD1,TRBJ2-6,CASSWTGASSGANVLTF,TGCGCCAGCAGCTGGACAGGGGCGAGCTCTGGGGCCAACGTCCTGACTTTC
.,TRBV6-5,.,TRBJ1-3,CASSYSGLSGNTIYF,TGTGCCAGCAGTTACTCGGGTCTCTCTGGAAACACCATATATTTT
.,TRBV10-3,TRBD1,TRBJ2-7,CAISEPLGQAYEQYF,TGTGCCATCAGTGAACCTCTGGGACAGGCCTACGAGCAGTACTTC
.,TRBV19,TRBD2,TRBJ2-3,CASSRGAAGGTDTQYF,TGTGCCAGTAGTAGAGGGGCAGCGGGGGGCACAGATACGCAGTATTTT
once,TRBV5-1,TRBD1,TRBJ2-7,CASSLGTGNFYEQYF,TGCGCCAGCAGCTTGGGGACAGGGAATTTCTACGAGCAGTACTTC
.,TRBV2,TRBD2,TRBJ2-5,CASSVRLAGGKGREETQYF,TGTGCCAGCAGTGTAAGACTAGCGGGGGGTAAGGGTCGAGAAGAGACCCAGTACTTC
.,TRBV3-1/TRBV3-2,.,TRBJ2-3,CASSQAPDSSTDTQYF,TGTGCCAGCAGCCAAGCGCCTGACTCTAGCACAGATACGCAGTATTTT
.,TRBV5-5,.,TRBJ2-5,CASSPGVAETQYF,TGTGCCAGCAGCCCGGGGGTCGCGGAGACCCAGTACTTC
once,TRBV4-1,TRBD2,TRBJ2-7,CASSLPPAGGSYEQYF,TGCGCCAGCAGCCTCCCCCCAGCGGGGGGCTCCTACGAGCAGTACTTC
.,TRBV6-6,.,TRBJ2-7,CASSRNRVYEQYF,TGTGCCAGCAGTCGCAACAGGGTCTACGAGCAGTACTTC
.,TRBV7-9,.,TRBJ1-2,CASSPPLSLGYTF,TGTGCCAGCAGCCCTCCGTTGTCCTTGGGCTACACCTTC
.,TRBV6-2/TRBV6-3,.,TRBJ1-6,CASSYDRLNSPLHF,TGTGCCAGCAGTTACGATCGACTCAATTCACCCCTCCACTTT
.,TRBV4-1,.,TRBJ2-3,CASSQDGDTQYF,TGCGCCAGCAGCCAAGACGGAGATACGCAGTATTTT
.,TRBV10-3,.,TRBJ2-2,CAISVDPTGELFF,TGTGCCATCAGTGTAGACCCCACCGGGGAGCTGTTTTTT
.,TRBV6-2/TRBV6-3,.,TRBJ1-6,CASSLTADPSSYNSPLHF,TGTGCCAGCAGCCTTACGGCGGACCCGAGCTCCTATAATTCACCCCTCCACTTT
once,TRBV7-9,.,TRBJ1-2,CASSLARTQVGYGYTF,TGTGCCAGCAGCTTAGCGCGTACCCAGGTAGGGTATGGCTACACCTTC
.,TRBV9,TRBD1,TRBJ2-7,CASSAGGWEQYF,TGTGCCAGCAGCGCAGGGGGCTGGGAGCAGTACTTC
.,TRBV4-1,.,TRBJ1-2,CASSQLTGVNYGYTF,TGCGCCAGCAGCCAACTAACGGGGGTCAACTATGGCTACACCTTC
.,TRBV5-1,.,TRBJ2-5,CASSPRVGVMQETQYF,TGCGCCAGCAGCCCCCGGGTGGGGGTGATGCAAGAGACCCAGTACTTC
.,TRBV15,.,TRBJ2-1,CATSRDQGTVYNEQFF,TGTGCCACCAGCAGAGATCAGGGGACTGTATACAATGAGCAGTTCTTC
.,TRBV30,TRBD1,TRBJ1-5,CAWSGGTGNQPQHF,TGTGCCTGGAGTGGAGGGACAGGCAATCAGCCCCAGCATTTT
.,TRBV28,.,TRBJ1-6,CASKAPNSPLHF,TGTGCCAGCAAGGCCCCTAATTCACCCCTCCACTTT
.,TRBV11-2,.,TRBJ2-5,CASSLPQGLQETQYF,TGTGCCAGCAGCTTACCCCAGGGACTTCAAGAGACCCAGTACTTC
.,TRBV7-2,.,TRBJ2-2,CASSLVVGLGELFF,TGTGCCAGCAGCTTAGTGGTGGGGCTGGGGGAGCTGTTTTTT
.,TRBV28,TRBD1,TRBJ1-6,CASSFSGGSPLHF,TGTGCCAGCAGTTTCTCAGGGGGCTCACCCCTCCACTTT
.,TRBV11-1,TRBD1,TRBJ1-2,CASSDAGTDPYSYTF,TGTGCCAGCAGCGACGCCGGGACAGACCCCTATAGCTACACCTTC
.,TRBV28,.,TRBJ1-2,CASSSRLYGYTF,TGTGCCAGCAGTTCGAGGTTATATGGCTACACCTTC
few,TRBV4-1,TRBD1,TRBJ2-2,CASSQGPGQGVPNTGELFF,TGCGCCAGCAGCCAAGGCCCCGGACAGGGAGTACCCAACACCGGGGAGCTGTTTTTT
.,TRBV5-8,.,TRBJ2-7,CASSFRGTYEQYF,TGTGCCAGCAGCTTTAGGGGTACCTACGAGCAGTACTTC
many,TRBV6-5,.,TRBJ1-3,CASRTSGNTIYF,TGTGCCAGCAGGACCTCTGGAAACACCATATATTTT
.,TRBV28,.,TRBJ1-2,CASRIDRPHNYGYTF,TGTGCCAGCAGAATCGACAGGCCCCATAACTATGGCTACACCTTC
few,TRBV19,.,TRBJ2-7,CASSPTLLHEQYF,TGTGCCAGTAGTCCAACCCTTCTGCACGAGCAGTACTTC
.,TRBV7-3,.,TRBJ2-1,CASSDQKGLEQFF,TGTGCCAGCAGCGACCAAAAGGGCCTCGAGCAGTTCTTC
.,TRBV11-1,TRBD1,TRBJ2-1,CASSIRTGGDEQFF,TGTGCCAGCAGCATCCGGACAGGGGGAGATGAGCAGTTCTTC
.,TRBV5-1,TRBD2,TRBJ2-1,CASSGAGGKDNEQFF,TGCGCCAGCAGCGGAGCGGGGGGAAAGGACAATGAGCAGTTCTTC
.,TRBV4-1,.,TRBJ1-2,CASSQDGGGTYGYTF,TGCGCCAGCAGCCAAGATGGCGGAGGCACCTATGGCTACACCTTC
.,TRBV7-9,.,TRBJ2-7,CASSLNRETYEQYF,TGTGCCAGCAGCTTGAACAGGGAGACCTACGAGCAGTACTTC
.,TRBV2,TRBD2,TRBJ2-1,CASITGLAGGREQFF,TGTGCCAGCATCACGGGACTAGCGGGGGGGCGCGAGCAGTTCTTC
.,TRBV19,TRBD1,TRBJ1-3,CASSTRQGTPGNTIYF,TGTGCCAGTAGTACCCGACAGGGGACCCCTGGAAACACCATATATTTT